The 21 T cell receptor beta chains presented below share a single source sample, sequenced in a study of cytomegalovirus exposure and HLA in healthy donors. The PCR used 60 Vbeta and 13 Jbeta primers. Sequencing was performed with immunoSEQ multiplex PCR; in TCRdb, only in-frame clones are kept and a portion is missing. Among some 150,000 clones listed, 70% to 80% were seen once. Sequences were obtained from PBMCs. The receptor source for this set is a man aged 50-59 years in good health and CMV-seropositive.

The rearrangement links TRBV7-3 to TRBJ2-7; TRBD2 agrees at 9 bases. The CDR3 consists of 14 residues. CDR1 is SGHTA, CDR2 FQGTGA, per germline. J lost 3 bases, V lost 2 bases, and 2 bases had no gene match. CDR3 amino acids: CASSLLAGDYEQYF. The CDR3 DNA is TGTGCCAGCAGCTTATTAGCGGGAGACTACGAGCAGTACTTC. The full variable domain, in which reference TRBV7-3 and TRBJ2-7 provide the parts outside the CDR3, is GAGVSQTPSNKVTEKGKYVELRCDPISGHTALYWYRQSLGQGPEFLIYFQGTGAADDSGLPNDRFFAVRPEGSVSTLKIQRTERGDSAVYLCASSLLAGDYEQYFGPGTRLTVT.

In its sample, this clone was seen once. The chain employs TRBV15 and TRBJ1-4, with TRBD1 matching 9 bases. The CDR3 loop spans 14 amino acids. The J segment lost 1 base and the V segment lost 6 bases, leaving 0 bases of the junction unmatched. Germline V CDR1 and CDR2: LNHNV, YYDKDF (reference sequence). The CDR3 DNA reads TGTGCCACCAGGGACAGGGGAACTAATGAAAAACTGTTTTTT. This translates into CATRDRGTNEKLFF. Together with reference TRBV15 and TRBJ1-4, the CDR3 gives the full variable domain: DAMVIQNPRYQVTQFGKPVTLSCSQTLNHNVMYWYQQKSSQAPKLLFHYYDKDFNNEADTPDNFQSRRPNTSFCFLDIRSPGLGDTAMYLCATRDRGTNEKLFFGSGTQLSVL.

The genes are TRBV30 and TRBJ2-5, with D uncertain. V was pared by 1 base and J by 3 bases, with 9 bases between. CDR3 length: 13 residues. Germline values: CDR1 GTSNPN, CDR2 SVGIG (reference sequence). CDR3 sequence: CAWSAGTKETQYF. In DNA, the CDR3 is TGTGCCTGGAGTGCAGGAACGAAAGAGACCCAGTACTTC. Looking up the rest from reference TRBV30 and TRBJ2-5 gives the full variable domain: SQTIHQWPATLVQPVGSPLSLECTVEGTSNPNLYWYRQAAGRGLQLLFYSVGIGQISSEVPQNLSASRPQDRQFILSSKKLLLSDSGFYLCAWSAGTKETQYFGPGTRLLVL.

The chain employs TRBV9 and TRBJ2-1; D is possibly TRBD2 (5 bases). CDR3 size: 17 residues. V was clipped by 2 bases and J by 0 bases, with 15 bases between them. Germline values: CDR1 SGDLS, CDR2 YYNGEE. Written as DNA, the CDR3 is TGTGCCAGCAGCGTCACGACTACCCCGAGCTCCTACAATGAGCAGTTCTTC. Translating gives CASSVTTTPSSYNEQFF.

V usage is TRBV6-4 and J usage is TRBJ2-4; perhaps TRBD1 as D (6 bases). The CDR3 is made up of 18 amino acids. The germline CDR1 and CDR2 sequences are MRHNA and SNTAGT. V gave up 2 bases and J gave up 2 bases, with 19 bases separating them. The CDR3 nucleotides read TGTGCCAGCAGTGACCCGGACAGTTCGGGGTTATCCAAAAACATTCAGTACTTC. It translates to CASSDPDSSGLSKNIQYF.

The J gene is TRBJ2-5, the V gene TRBV9; D might be TRBD1 (6 bases). Per the germline V gene, CDR1 is SGDLS and CDR2 is YYNGEE. Trimming removed 6 bases from V and 5 bases from J, with 17 bases in between. This CDR3 contains 14 residues. DNA of the CDR3: TGTGCCAGCAATCCGGGACAAAACCGCGAGACCCAGTACTTC. It encodes CASNPGQNRETQYF.

The gene calls are TRBV4-1 and TRBJ2-7; D possibly corresponds to TRBD1 (6 bases). The V gene's germline CDR1 is MGHRA and CDR2 YSYEKL. This CDR3 region has 14 residues. Trimming took off 0 bases at V and 3 bases at J, with 9 bases between the two ends. The CDR3 nucleotides are TGCGCCAGCAGCCAAGATCCAGGGGACTACGAGCAGTACTTC. This encodes CASSQDPGDYEQYF.

The chain links TRBV21-1 to TRBJ2-5; the D call of TRBD2 is as the table states it, not checked on the DNA. TRBV21-1 is recorded as a pseudogene. The CDR3 sequence is 17 residues long. DNA for the CDR3: TGTGCCAGCAGCAAATCCCCGTGGCGGGAGGGGCAAGAGACCCAGTACTTC. It yields the protein CASSKSPWREGQETQYF.

The CDR3 bases are TGTGCCAGCTCACCTACATCCCAGGGTGGCAATGAGCAGTTCTTC. Translated: CASSPTSQGGNEQFF. V gene TRBV18 combines with J gene TRBJ2-1; D may be TRBD1 (5 bases). Trimming took 3 bases from V and 6 from J, leaving 15 bases between them. The CDR3 covers 15 residues. Germline values: CDR1 KGHSH, CDR2 LQKENI.

This chain joins TRBV28 and TRBJ2-5; 11 bases align to TRBD1. The J call may be incorrect, as the DNA end agrees better with TRBJ2-7. The length of the CDR3 is 14 residues. Germline CDR1 MDHEN, CDR2 SYDVKM. The CDR3 DNA is TGTGCCAGCAGTTGGGGGACAGGGGGCTACGAGCAGTACTTC. Translating it yields CASSWGTGGYEQYF.

The V gene is TRBV11-3, the J gene TRBJ2-3, with D maybe TRBD2 (6 bases). Germline V lookup: CDR1 SGHNT, CDR2 YENEEA. V was trimmed by 1 base and J by 1 base, leaving 12 bases between them. The CDR3 loop spans 16 amino acids. As DNA, the CDR3 is TGTGCCAGCAGCTTAGGTAATCCGGGAGGCACAGATACGCAGTATTTT. Translation gives CASSLGNPGGTDTQYF.

The chain is built from TRBV9 and TRBJ2-2; TRBD2 is a possible D gene (5 bases). Germline CDR1 is SGDLS and CDR2 is YYNGEE. The V end was cut by 0 bases, the J end by 0 bases, with 9 bases between. CDR3 length: 16 residues. CDR3 protein: CASSVAGSANTGELFF. The CDR3 DNA is TGTGCCAGCAGCGTAGCGGGTAGCGCGAACACCGGGGAGCTGTTTTTT.

A remark on this clone: At one of its ends the junction is not consistent with the germline gene, which may arise from a read error. The chain links TRBV7-7 to TRBJ2-7, with 8 bases aligning to TRBD2. The CDR3 is 15 residues long. Germline V lookup: CDR1 SSHAT, CDR2 FNYEAQ (reference sequence). In DNA form, the CDR3 reads TGTGCTAGCAGCTTAGGGGCTAGCGGGTCCTACGAGCAGTACTTC. As protein: CASSLGASGSYEQYF.

V gene TRBV2 combines with J gene TRBJ1-2, with D perhaps matching TRBD1 (6 bases). Germline-derived CDR1 and CDR2 are SNHLY and FYNNEI. This CDR3 comprises 14 residues. Deletions cut 1 base from V and 4 bases from J, with 10 bases between. CDR3 DNA: TGTGCCAGCAGTGAAGTGGAAGGGGGCTATGGCTACACCTTC. Protein: CASSEVEGGYGYTF.

This sequence joins TRBV7-9 and TRBJ2-7; 7 bases line up with TRBD1. This CDR3 contains 13 residues. V dropped 1 base and J dropped 5; count of bases not matched to a gene: 2. The germline V gene has CDR1 SEHNR and CDR2 FQNEAQ (reference sequence). The chain's CDR3 is CASSLGQGDEQYF. The CDR3 region has the DNA TGTGCCAGCAGCTTAGGACAGGGCGACGAGCAGTACTTC.

The chain has TRBV10-2 and TRBJ2-7; 8 positions agree with TRBD1. V gave up 5 bases and J gave up 0 bases; unmatched junction bases: 6. The CDR3 spans 15 residues. Germline assignment: CDR1 WSHSY and CDR2 SAAADI. Here the CDR3 reads CASSHGQGGSYEQYF. The DNA for the CDR3 is TGCGCCAGCAGTCACGGACAGGGTGGCTCCTACGAGCAGTACTTC.

The rearrangement joins TRBV5-1 to TRBJ1-1; no reliable D call. CDR1 is SGHRS, CDR2 YFSETQ, per germline. V was trimmed by 0 bases and J by 3 bases, leaving 6 bases between them. The CDR3 totals 13 residues. Here the CDR3 reads CASSLDPDTEAFF. The CDR3 DNA is TGCGCCAGCAGCTTGGATCCCGACACTGAAGCTTTCTTT.

J is TRBJ2-2 and V is TRBV27, with TRBD2 matching 8 bases. Germline lookup yields CDR1 MNHEY and CDR2 SMNVEV (reference sequence). The CDR3 is made up of 16 amino acids. J gave up 5 bases and V 3 bases, and 8 bases lay outside the gene matches. CDR3 sequence (DNA): TGTGCCAGCAGTTTGATCGGGAGGGCGGGGACCGGGGAGCTGTTTTTT. Protein sequence: CASSLIGRAGTGELFF.

This clone came up once. The V call is TRBV5-5, the J call TRBJ2-7; possible D gene TRBD1, 5 bases. The germline V gene encodes CDR1 SGHKS and CDR2 YYEKEE (reference sequence). CDR3 size: 14 residues. Trimming pared 0 bases from V and 8 bases from J, leaving 15 bases between. CDR3 protein: CASSLAAGFDQQYF. CDR3 DNA sequence: TGTGCCAGCAGCTTGGCGGCAGGGTTCGACCAGCAGTACTTC.

The chain combines TRBV27 with TRBJ1-1; tentative D call: TRBD1 (6 bases). Germline V CDR1 and CDR2: MNHEY, SMNVEV (reference sequence). Trimming stripped 4 bases from V and 5 bases from J, with 14 bases between. The CDR3 is made up of 14 amino acids. DNA for the CDR3: TGTGCCAGCAGTTCGTGGGGACATGCTACTGAAGCTTTCTTT. As protein: CASSSWGHATEAFF.

The chain combines TRBV6-5 with TRBJ2-7; 8 positions agree with TRBD1. Looked up from germline, CDR1 is MNHEY and CDR2 is SVGAGI. The CDR3 spans 13 residues. V was pared by 5 bases and J by 2 bases, with 2 bases of the junction left unmatched. CDR3: CASSRQGPYEQYF. CDR3 in DNA: TGTGCCAGCAGTAGACAGGGGCCCTACGAGCAGTACTTC.